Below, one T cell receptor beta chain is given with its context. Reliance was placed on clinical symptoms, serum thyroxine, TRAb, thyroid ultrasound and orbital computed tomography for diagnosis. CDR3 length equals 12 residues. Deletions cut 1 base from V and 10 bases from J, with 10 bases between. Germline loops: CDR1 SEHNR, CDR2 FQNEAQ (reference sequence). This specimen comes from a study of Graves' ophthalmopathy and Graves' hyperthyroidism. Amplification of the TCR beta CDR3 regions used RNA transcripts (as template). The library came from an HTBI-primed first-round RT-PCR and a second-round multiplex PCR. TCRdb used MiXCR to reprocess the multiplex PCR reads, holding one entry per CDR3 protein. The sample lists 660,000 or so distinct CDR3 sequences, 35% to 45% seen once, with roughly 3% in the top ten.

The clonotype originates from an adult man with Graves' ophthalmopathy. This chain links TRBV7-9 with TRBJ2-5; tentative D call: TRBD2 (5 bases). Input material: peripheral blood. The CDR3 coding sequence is TGTGCCAGCAGCTTAGGAGGGTCGGACCAGTACTTC. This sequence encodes CASSLGGSDQYF.